A single sample gave rise to the 5 T cell receptor beta chains below, sequenced in a study of radiotherapy plus CTLA-4 blockade in lung cancer. The repertoire was sequenced with immunoSEQ multiplex PCR; TCRdb's copy has only in-frame clones and lacks some. In the table there are about 45,000 clones, roughly 76% of which are singletons. The sequencing used peripheral blood, collected from a patient treated with radiotherapy plus ipilimumab. These receptors all stem from a human donor with non-small cell lung cancer who had a complete response to radiotherapy plus ipilimumab.

CDR3 residues: CASISRIAGVVGAKNIQYF. The CDR3 DNA reads TGTGCCAGCATCTCCCGGATAGCGGGAGTGGTGGGGGCCAAAAACATTCAGTACTTC. The rearrangement links TRBV7-2 to TRBJ2-4; 9 nucleotides match TRBD2. The germline gives CDR1 SGHTA, CDR2 FQGNSA. The V segment lost 7 bases and the J segment 1 base; nucleotides outside the gene matches: 17. This CDR3 has 19 amino acids.

The J gene is TRBJ1-5, the V gene TRBV19; 7 bases line up with TRBD1. V was clipped by 6 bases and J by 6 bases; unmatched bases: 8. Germline values: CDR1 LNHDA, CDR2 SQIVND (reference sequence). The CDR3 totals 14 residues. The CDR3 reads CASRFTGEFQPQHF. DNA for the CDR3: TGTGCCAGTAGATTCACAGGGGAATTTCAGCCCCAGCATTTT.

This clone appeared a single time. The V call is TRBV5-4, the J call TRBJ1-1; D not certain. The CDR3 sequence is 14 residues long. V dropped 0 bases and J dropped 6 bases, with 12 bases sitting between them. The germline V gene encodes CDR1 SGHNT and CDR2 YYREEE (reference sequence). CDR3 nucleotides: TGTGCCAGCAGCTTGGATCGGGGAGGCGCTGAAGCTTTCTTT. This gives the protein CASSLDRGGAEAFF.

This clone was counted a single time. The rearrangement joins TRBV23-1 to TRBJ2-5; TRBD2 aligns across 16 bases. TRBV23-1 is an ORF for which the function is uncertain. The CDR3 has 21 amino acids. The J segment lost 3 bases and the V segment lost 0 bases, leaving 13 bases of the junction unmatched. CDR3 in amino acids: CASSQSVGTSGGEDLKETQYF. In nucleotides, the CDR3 is TGCGCCAGCAGTCAATCGGTAGGGACTAGCGGGGGGGAAGATCTAAAAGAGACCCAGTACTTC.

The chain has TRBV4-1 and TRBJ1-5; TRBD1 agrees at 8 bases. The CDR3 is 16 residues long. The V segment lost 1 base and the J segment 6 bases; nucleotides outside the gene matches: 8. Per germline, CDR1 MGHRA and CDR2 YSYEKL. The CDR3 nucleotides are TGCGCCAGCAGCCAAGGGTGGGCCAGGGGGCCTCAGCCCCAGCATTTT. Translating gives CASSQGWARGPQPQHF.